This T cell receptor (beta chain) was recorded in a study of blood T cell repertoires in COVID-19. Study-level background: Researchers got acute and convalescent COVID-19 samples from the United States, Italy and Spain. PBMCs, B-cell-depleted T cells, or T cells were the source of the cDNA or gDNA that made up the material.

Using immunoSEQ multiplex PCR, the repertoire was profiled, and TCRdb retains in-frame clones only, with some absent. The sample has a few hundred thousand clones, about nine tenths seen once. Concerning this clone: One end of the junction varies from germline; a read error may be responsible.

Individuals in the exposed group had encountered a COVID-19 case within 2 weeks preceding study entry. This receptor was obtained from a woman aged 50 to 65 who had been exposed to COVID-19. Sequencing was carried out using PBMCs or T cells enriched from blood (not recorded which).

The CDR3 is CASSPPTGIDGLF. CDR3 in DNA: TGTGCCAGCAGCCCTCCGACAGGGATCGATGGGCTCTTC. This sequence joins TRBV28 and TRBJ1-2; 7 bases are shared with TRBD1. The V gene's germline CDR1 is MDHEN and CDR2 SYDVKM. The CDR3 loop spans 13 amino acids.